Listed here are 16 T cell receptor beta chains from one sample, sequenced in a study of T cells after yellow fever vaccination. TCRdb re-called the 5' RACE reads through MiXCR, storing one row per CDR3 protein. The sample lists around 550,000 distinct CDR3 sequences, over 15% occurring once. Sequenced here: PBMCs, sampled 15 days after the yellow fever booster vaccination. The receptors here all came from a young man who received the YFV17D yellow fever vaccine.

This clonotype was observed a few times. This sequence joins TRBV29-1 and TRBJ1-1; D not resolved. CDR1 and CDR2 (germline): SQVTM, ANQGSEA. The CDR3 runs 13 residues. The ends were cut back, 2 bases at V and 0 bases at J, with 7 bases in the middle. Written as DNA, the CDR3 is TGCAGCGTTGAATACAGACTGAACACTGAAGCTTTCTTT. It specifies CSVEYRLNTEAFF. The variable domain in full, with the rest retrieved from reference TRBV29-1 and TRBJ1-1, is SAVISQKPSRDICQRGTSLTIQCQVDSQVTMMFWYRQQPGQSLTLIATANQGSEATYESGFVIDKFPISRPNLTFSTLTVSNMSPEDSSIYLCSVEYRLNTEAFFGQGTRLTVV.

This sequence joins TRBV7-2 and TRBJ2-7; no definite D call. This CDR3 contains 14 residues. Germline values: CDR1 SGHTA, CDR2 FQGNSA. Trimming took 1 base from V and 2 from J, leaving 9 bases between them. CDR3 amino acids: CASSLGSRPYEQYF. CDR3 nucleotides: TGTGCCAGCAGCTTAGGGAGCAGACCCTACGAGCAGTACTTC.

This clonotype turned up a few times. The chain joins TRBV7-2 to TRBJ2-7; D is possibly TRBD1 or TRBD2 (6 bases each). This CDR3 region has 14 residues. V lost 5 bases and J 9 bases, leaving 20 bases between the germline ends. Looked up from germline, CDR1 is SGHTA and CDR2 is FQGNSA. In nucleotides, the CDR3 is TGTGCCAGCAGCCCTAAGATTGGCGGGACAAGGCAGTACTTC. It yields the protein CASSPKIGGTRQYF.

The chain is built from TRBV12-5 and TRBJ2-1; 9 nucleotides match TRBD1. Per the germline V gene, CDR1 is LGHNT and CDR2 is FRNRAP. There are 14 residues in the CDR3. Trimming removed 6 bases from V and 9 bases from J; junction bases left unmatched: 9. CDR3 bases: TGTGCTAGTGGGCCCGGACAGGGGTTCGGTGAGCAGTTCTTC. As protein: CASGPGQGFGEQFF.

A few counts support this clonotype. At one boundary the junction diverges from the germline segment, which might be a read error. The CDR3 DNA is TGTGCTAGCAGCCCCGCCTCGGACATCGAGCAGTTCTTC. It encodes CASSPASDIEQFF. V is TRBV7-7 and J is TRBJ2-1; possibly TRBD1 for D (5 bases). The CDR3 length is 13 residues. The germline V gene encodes CDR1 SSHAT and CDR2 FNYEAQ (reference sequence).

V usage is TRBV20-1 and J usage is TRBJ2-7, with D hard to call. Germline V gene data show CDR1 as DFQATT and CDR2 as SNEGSKA (reference sequence). Trimming took off 0 bases at V and 3 bases at J, with 15 bases between the two ends. The CDR3 length is 15 residues. This CDR3 is CSARERRQEHYEQYF. The CDR3 bases are TGCAGTGCTAGAGAAAGGCGTCAGGAGCACTACGAGCAGTACTTC.

This clonotype has ten or more counts. This chain links TRBV3-1 with TRBJ1-1; a weak D match, TRBD1 (5 bases). The CDR3 totals 14 residues. V shed 1 base and J shed 2 bases, with 8 bases lying between them. CDR1 LGHDT and CDR2 YNNKEL come from the germline V gene (reference sequence). The CDR3 protein is CASSQVGENTEAFF. The CDR3 DNA is TGTGCCAGCAGCCAAGTGGGGGAAAACACTGAAGCTTTCTTT.

The rearrangement joins TRBV7-2 to TRBJ2-5; D is possibly TRBD2 (6 bases). Germline CDR1 reads SGHTA; CDR2 reads FQGNSA. The V end was cut by 5 bases, the J end by 5 bases, with 9 bases between. The CDR3 totals 12 residues. Here the CDR3 DNA reads TGTGCCAGCAGCCGGAGGGAGGAGACCCAGTACTTC. The encoded protein is CASSRREETQYF.

This sequence joins TRBV7-9 and TRBJ2-1; 8 nucleotides align to TRBD2. The CDR3 has 15 amino acids. J was trimmed by 6 bases and V by 3 bases; bases with no gene match: 7. Germline assignment: CDR1 SEHNR and CDR2 FQNEAQ (reference sequence). CDR3 bases: TGTGCCAGCAGCTTTCGGGGGGGGCGCCCCAATGAGCAGTTCTTC. Protein sequence: CASSFRGGRPNEQFF.

Only a few counts were recorded for this clonotype. This sequence joins TRBV7-2 and TRBJ2-5, with 10 bases fitting TRBD2. With V trimmed by 3 bases and J by 1 base, 2 bases remained unmatched. Germline V gives CDR1 SGHTA, CDR2 FQGNSA. The CDR3 contains 15 residues. In nucleotides, the CDR3 is TGTGCCAGCAGCTTTGCTAGCGGGGGCCAAGAGACCCAGTACTTC. As protein: CASSFASGGQETQYF.

In this sample, this clonotype turned up a few times. The rearrangement links TRBV5-1 to TRBJ2-3, with D tentatively TRBD1 (6 bases). The CDR3 is 14 residues long. Germline lookup yields CDR1 SGHRS and CDR2 YFSETQ. V lost 2 bases and J 6 bases, leaving 13 bases between the germline ends. The CDR3 here is CASSFDRPVDTQYF. CDR3 sequence (DNA): TGCGCCAGCAGCTTTGACAGGCCGGTCGATACGCAGTATTTT.

The chain is built from TRBV27 and TRBJ2-7; 7 nucleotides line up with TRBD1. The CDR3 totals 16 residues. With 4 bases clipped from V and 0 bases from J, the junction kept 9 bases outside the gene matches. Per the germline V gene, CDR1 is MNHEY and CDR2 is SMNVEV (reference sequence). CDR3 sequence (DNA): TGTGCCAGCAGTTCCGGGACAGTCCCAACCTCCTACGAGCAGTACTTC. This codes for CASSSGTVPTSYEQYF.

The chain couples TRBV6-5 to TRBJ2-3, with D uncertain. Trimming removed 4 bases at V and 2 bases at J, with 16 bases between. The germline V gene has CDR1 MNHEY and CDR2 SVGAGI. This CDR3 spans 16 amino acids. The CDR3 is CASSWKTPLATDTQYF. The CDR3 nucleotides are TGTGCCAGCAGTTGGAAGACGCCTCTGGCCACAGATACGCAGTATTTT.

This chain uses TRBV12-3 or TRBV12-4 with TRBJ1-1; D unresolved. This CDR3 region has 11 residues. The V end lost 1 base, the J end lost 11 bases, and 8 bases lay between the germline ends. The CDR3 DNA follows: TGTGCCAGCAGTTTAGGGACGGCGGCTTTCTTT. Residues: CASSLGTAAFF.

This clonotype showed up just a few times. This sequence joins TRBV5-1 and TRBJ2-3; TRBD2 matches at 9 bases. Germline CDR1 SGHRS, CDR2 YFSETQ. The CDR3 runs 16 residues. The junction had 8 bases not matched to a gene; V was cut back by 6 bases and J by 0 bases. The CDR3 reads CASKTSGTTSTDTQYF. DNA for the CDR3: TGCGCCAGCAAGACTAGCGGAACTACAAGCACAGATACGCAGTATTTT.

The V and J genes are TRBV7-2 and TRBJ2-3; D call uncertain. Looked up from germline, CDR1 is SGHTA and CDR2 is FQGNSA. V was clipped by 1 base and J by 4 bases, with 12 bases between them. This CDR3 region has 15 residues. CDR3 nucleotide sequence: TGTGCCAGCAGCTTAGACCTATTTCGGGCAGATACGCAGTATTTT. Translation: CASSLDLFRADTQYF.